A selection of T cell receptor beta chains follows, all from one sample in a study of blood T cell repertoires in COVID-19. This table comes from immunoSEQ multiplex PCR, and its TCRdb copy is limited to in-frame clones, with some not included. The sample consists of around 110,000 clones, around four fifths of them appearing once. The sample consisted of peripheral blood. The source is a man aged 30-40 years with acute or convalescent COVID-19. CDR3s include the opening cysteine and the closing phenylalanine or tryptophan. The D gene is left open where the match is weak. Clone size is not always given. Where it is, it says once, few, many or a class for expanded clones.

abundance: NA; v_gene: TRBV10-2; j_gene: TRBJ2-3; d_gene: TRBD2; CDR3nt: TGCGCCACCGGTTCGGGACTACTGTCAGATACGCAGTATTTT; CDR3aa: CATGSGLLSDTQYF
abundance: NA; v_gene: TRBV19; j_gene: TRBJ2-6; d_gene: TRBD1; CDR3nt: TGTGCCAGTAGTCGGGCTTTTTCAGGACAGGGGGCTTTTCTCTCTGGGGCCAACGTCCTGACTTTC; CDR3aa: CASSRAFSGQGAFLSGANVLTF
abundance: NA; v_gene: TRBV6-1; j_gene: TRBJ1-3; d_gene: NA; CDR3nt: TGTGCCAGCAGTGAAGTAGACACCATATATTTT; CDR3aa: CASSEVDTIYF
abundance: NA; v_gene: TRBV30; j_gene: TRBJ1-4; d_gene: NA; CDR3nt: TGTGCCTGGAGTCCGGAGGGGGAAAAACTGTTTTTT; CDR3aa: CAWSPEGEKLFF
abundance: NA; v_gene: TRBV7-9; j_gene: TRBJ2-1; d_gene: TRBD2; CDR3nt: TGTGCCAGCAGCCCTGAGGGGACTAGCGCCTACAATGAGCAGTTCTTC; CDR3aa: CASSPEGTSAYNEQFF
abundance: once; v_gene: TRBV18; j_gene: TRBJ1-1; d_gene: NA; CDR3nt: TGTGCCAGCTCACCACCATCTCTTAACACTGAAGCTTTCTTT; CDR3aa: CASSPPSLNTEAFF
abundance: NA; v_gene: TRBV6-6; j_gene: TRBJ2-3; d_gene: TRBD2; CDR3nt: TGTGCCAGCAGTAAAAGCGGGATCAGCACAGATACGCAGTATTTT; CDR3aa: CASSKSGISTDTQYF
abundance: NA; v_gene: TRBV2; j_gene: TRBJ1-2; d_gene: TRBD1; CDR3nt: TGTGCCAGCAGTCAAGCCGGGACAGAGAACAATGGCTACACCTTC; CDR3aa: CASSQAGTENNGYTF
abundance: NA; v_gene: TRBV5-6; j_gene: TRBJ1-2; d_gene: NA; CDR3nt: TGTGCCAGCAGCCCACAGACAGCTAACTATGGCTACACCTTC; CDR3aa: CASSPQTANYGYTF
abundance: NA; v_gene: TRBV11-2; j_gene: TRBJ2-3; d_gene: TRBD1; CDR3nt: TGTGCCAGCAGCTGGACAGGGGGGACTGTCACAGATACGCAGTATTTT; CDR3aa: CASSWTGGTVTDTQYF
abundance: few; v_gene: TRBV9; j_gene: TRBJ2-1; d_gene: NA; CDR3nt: TGTGCCAGCAGAGAGGCCGAGGGTGAGCAGTTCTTC; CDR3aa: CASREAEGEQFF
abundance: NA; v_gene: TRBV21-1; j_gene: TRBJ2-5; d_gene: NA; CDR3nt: TGTGCCAGCAGCAAGGATAGCGGGAGCGGAGGGTCCCAAGAGACCCAGTACTTC; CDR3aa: CASSKDSGSGGSQETQYF
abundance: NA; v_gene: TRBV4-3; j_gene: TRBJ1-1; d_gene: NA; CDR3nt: TGCGCCAGCAGCCAAGGAGGGCTTAACACTGAAGCTTTCTTT; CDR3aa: CASSQGGLNTEAFF
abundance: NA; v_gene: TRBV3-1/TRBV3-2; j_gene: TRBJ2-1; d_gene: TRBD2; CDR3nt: TGTGCCAGCAGCCAAGCATCGAGACTAGCGGTATACAATGAGCAGTTCTTC; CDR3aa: CASSQASRLAVYNEQFF
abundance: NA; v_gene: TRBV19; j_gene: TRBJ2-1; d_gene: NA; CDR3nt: TGTGCCAGTAGTAATTGGGGGCTGCCCTACAATGAGCAGTTCTTC; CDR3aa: CASSNWGLPYNEQFF
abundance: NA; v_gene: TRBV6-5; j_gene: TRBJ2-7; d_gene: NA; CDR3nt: TGTGCCAGCAGTTACCTGACAGGGACTTACTACGAGCAGTACTTC; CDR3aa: CASSYLTGTYYEQYF
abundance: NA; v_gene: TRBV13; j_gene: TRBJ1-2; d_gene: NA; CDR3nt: TGTGCCAGCAGCCCGCCACGGGGGGCCTTCTATGGCTACACCTTC; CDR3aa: CASSPPRGAFYGYTF
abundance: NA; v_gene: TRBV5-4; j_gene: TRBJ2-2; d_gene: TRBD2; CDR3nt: TGTGCCAGCAGCTTGGGGCTAGCGGGAGCCAACTTCTACCGGGAGCTGTTTTTT; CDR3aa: CASSLGLAGANFYRELFF
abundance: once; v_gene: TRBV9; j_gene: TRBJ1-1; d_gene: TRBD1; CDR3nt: TGTGCCAGCAGCGTCCTTACAGGGGGGCACCGGGACGAAGCTTTCTTT; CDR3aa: CASSVLTGGHRDEAFF
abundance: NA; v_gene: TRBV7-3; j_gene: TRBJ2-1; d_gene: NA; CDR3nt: TGTGCCAGCAGCCAAGGGCTGGGGCGTGGATACAATGAGCAGTTCTTC; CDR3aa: CASSQGLGRGYNEQFF
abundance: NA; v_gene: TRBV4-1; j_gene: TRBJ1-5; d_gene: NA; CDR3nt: TGCGCCAGCAGTCACACAGCGGGGCGCAATCAGCCCCAGCATTTT; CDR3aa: CASSHTAGRNQPQHF
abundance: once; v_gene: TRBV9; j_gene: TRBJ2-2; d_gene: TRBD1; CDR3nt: TGTGCCAGCAGCGCAAGGACAGGGCTTAACACCGGGGAGCTGTTTTTT; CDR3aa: CASSARTGLNTGELFF
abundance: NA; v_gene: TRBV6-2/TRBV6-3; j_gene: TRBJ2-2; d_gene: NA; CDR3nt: TGTGCCAGCAGTTCGGACTATTCCGGGGTCGGGGAGCTGTTTTTT; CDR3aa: CASSSDYSGVGELFF